This T cell receptor (beta chain) was profiled in a study of blood T cell repertoires in COVID-19. About the research overall: T cells, B-cell-depleted T cells, or PBMCs provided the cDNA or gDNA that served as material.

Only in-frame clones appear in the TCRdb table, and some are missing; sequencing was by immunoSEQ multiplex PCR. The sample comprises about 220,000 clones, around three quarters of which are singletons, and roughly 6.7% rests with the top ten. The CDR3 consists of 14 residues. J gave up 3 bases and V 7 bases, and 8 bases lay outside the gene matches. Per germline, CDR1 SNHLY and CDR2 FYNNEI. Sequencing was carried out using peripheral blood. The V gene is TRBV2, the J gene TRBJ1-1, with 7 positions matching TRBD1. This clonotype was obtained from a woman aged 70 to 79 with acute or convalescent COVID-19. The CDR3: CASNPQGEDTEAFF. The CDR3 DNA sequence: TGTGCCAGCAACCCCCAGGGGGAGGACACTGAAGCTTTCTTT.